This T cell receptor (beta chain) was sequenced in a study of lymphopenia after photon versus proton radiotherapy. Assay: immunoSEQ multiplex PCR; the TCRdb copy retains only in-frame clones and omits some. The sample lists over 40,000 clones; about 92% were seen once. Regarding the study as a whole: Under photons, naive T cells and diversity fell while effector/memory populations rose.

Germline V CDR1 and CDR2: MNHEY, SVGAGI. This CDR3 region has 13 residues. Trimming removed 5 bases at V and 3 bases at J, with 10 bases between. About this clone itself: Its antigen remains unidentified.

This TCR was sampled from a woman between 40 and 50 years old with cholangiocarcinoma. The chain links TRBV6-5 to TRBJ1-1, with D tentatively TRBD1 (5 bases). The sequences come from peripheral blood, collected from a patient treated with photon-based radiotherapy. The DNA of the CDR3 is TGTGCCAGCAGTATAACAGGCTACACTGAAGCTTTCTTT. Translating gives CASSITGYTEAFF.